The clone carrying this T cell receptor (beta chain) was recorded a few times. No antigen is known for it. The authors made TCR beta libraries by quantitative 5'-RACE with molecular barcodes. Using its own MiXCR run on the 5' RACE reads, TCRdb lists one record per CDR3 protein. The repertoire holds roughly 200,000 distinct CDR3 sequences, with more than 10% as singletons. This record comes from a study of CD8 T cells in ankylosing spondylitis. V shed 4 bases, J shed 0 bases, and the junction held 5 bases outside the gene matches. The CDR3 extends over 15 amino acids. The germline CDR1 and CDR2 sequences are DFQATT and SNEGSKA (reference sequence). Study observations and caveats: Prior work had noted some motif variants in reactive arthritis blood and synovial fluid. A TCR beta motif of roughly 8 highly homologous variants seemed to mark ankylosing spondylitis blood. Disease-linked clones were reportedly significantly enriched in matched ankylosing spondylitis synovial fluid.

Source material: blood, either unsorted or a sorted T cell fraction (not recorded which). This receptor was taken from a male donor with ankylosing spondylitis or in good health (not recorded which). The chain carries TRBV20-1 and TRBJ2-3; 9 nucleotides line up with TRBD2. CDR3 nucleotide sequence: TGCAGTGCTACCCGGACTAGCGATAGCACAGATACGCAGTATTTT. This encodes CSATRTSDSTDTQYF.